This entry is about one TCR beta chain. Antigen: not known. Treg sorting used a CD4+CD25+CD127-/low gate. Constant-region reverse primers amplified full-length variable regions, followed by semi-nested Nested Universal Primer A PCR. TCRdb re-derived calls from the 5' RACE reads in MiXCR, one entry per CDR3 protein. The profile shows 35,000 to 50,000 distinct CDR3 sequences, about 20% of them singletons. Study conclusions and caveats: In terms of TCR gene usage, tumor memory CD4+ T cells clustered together with blood and lymph node memory CD4+ cells, as well as with lymph node naive CD4+ cells. Greatest tumor Treg TCR overlap was with tumor naive CD4+ cells.

This TCR was recovered from a female donor with breast cancer. Sample: Tregs sorted from blood.

CDR3 region: CASSRTSGTDTQYF. As DNA, the CDR3 is TGCGCCAGCAGCCGAACTAGCGGGACAGATACGCAGTATTTT. This sequence joins TRBV4-1 and TRBJ2-3; 9 bases agree with TRBD2. The germline CDR1 and CDR2 sequences are MGHRA and YSYEKL. This CDR3 comprises 14 residues. The J segment lost 3 bases and the V segment lost 4 bases, leaving 2 bases of the junction unmatched.